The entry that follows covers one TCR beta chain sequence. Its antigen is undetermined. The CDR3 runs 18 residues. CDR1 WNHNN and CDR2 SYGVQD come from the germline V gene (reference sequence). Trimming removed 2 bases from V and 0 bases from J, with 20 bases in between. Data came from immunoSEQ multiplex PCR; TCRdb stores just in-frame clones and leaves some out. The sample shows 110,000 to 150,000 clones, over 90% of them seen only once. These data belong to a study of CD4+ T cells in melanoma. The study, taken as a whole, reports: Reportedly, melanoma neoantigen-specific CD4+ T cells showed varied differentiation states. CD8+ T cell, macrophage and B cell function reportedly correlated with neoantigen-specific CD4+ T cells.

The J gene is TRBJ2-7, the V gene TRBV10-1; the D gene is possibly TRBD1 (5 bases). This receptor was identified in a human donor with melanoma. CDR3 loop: CASSEPPGLTASSYEQYF. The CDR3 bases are TGCGCCAGCAGTGAGCCGCCGGGTCTGACAGCGAGCTCCTACGAGCAGTACTTC.